The clone carrying this T cell receptor (beta chain) has a count of ten or more. The data were taken from a study of early T cells in non-severe SARS-CoV-2 infection. CDR1 KGHSH and CDR2 LQKENI come from the germline V gene. This CDR3 region has 16 residues. With V trimmed by 1 base and J by 0 bases, 3 bases remained unmatched. TCRdb re-derived calls from the 5' RACE reads in MiXCR, one entry per CDR3 protein. Altogether roughly 68,000 distinct CDR3 sequences are present, around 4.9% being singletons, with the ten largest covering around 4.9%. The gene calls are TRBV18 and TRBJ2-7; 10 bases match TRBD2. Sequenced sample: whole blood. This receptor was obtained from an adult who was a healthcare worker with PCR-confirmed SARS-CoV-2 infection or an uninfected control (not recorded which). DNA of the CDR3: TGTGCCAGCTCACCACGTGGACTAGCGGCCTCCTACGAGCAGTACTTC. Translation: CASSPRGLAASYEQYF.